Sequencing of this TCR beta chain was carried out in a study of CD8+ T cells in alopecia areata. Whole-study context: Percent affected scalp area, the SALT score, rated treated patients' severity.

Study results and limitations: How baseline CD8+ expansion relates to response remains uncertain (there was one nonresponder). Both scalp clonality and the expanded CD8+ clones among the top 100 showed a significant decrease with tofacitinib.

Treatment: oral pan-JAK inhibitor, 5-10 mg twice daily. It was from PBMCs that CD4+ and CD8+ T cells were sorted. Germline V CDR1 and CDR2: MGHRA, YSYEKL. V shed 4 bases, J shed 8 bases, and the junction held 18 bases outside the gene matches. The CDR3 contains 18 residues. In regard to this clone: What it recognizes is unknown.

The authors extracted RNA and reverse transcribed it into cDNA as the sequencing template. Generated by immunoSEQ multiplex PCR, the TCRdb table keeps only in-frame clones and is missing some. The table includes more than 85,000 clones, 61% detected once. The V gene is TRBV4-1, the J gene TRBJ2-1; 9 bases agree with TRBD2. The receptor's source is a human donor with alopecia areata. Here the sequenced sample was CD8+ T cells sorted from blood, taken at week 4, from a patient treated with tofacitinib. CDR3 in DNA: TGCGCCAGCAGCCGAGGTAGCGGGAGCCCTCTCCTCGGGTATGAGCAGTTCTTC. It yields the protein CASSRGSGSPLLGYEQFF.